These 18 T cell receptor beta chains share one sample of origin, sequenced in a study of blood T cells in healthy people across ages. Primers used in a second PCR of roughly 6 to 11 cycles were a sample-barcoded 5' primer and a J-beta primer mix. TCRdb used MiXCR to reprocess the 5' RACE reads, holding one entry per CDR3 protein. This sample has approximately 850,000 distinct CDR3 sequences, with around 42% found just once. Sequenced material: blood. All receptors come from a man in his fifties or sixties in good health.

Notes on this clonotype: A junction end diverges from the germline sequence, so it may reflect a read error. DNA for the CDR3: TGTGCCGGCAGGCCGTCTAGCGGGGGGCTTATATACAATGAGCAGTTCTTC. This translates into CAGRPSSGGLIYNEQFF. This chain uses TRBV12-3 or TRBV12-4 with TRBJ2-1; 11 bases fit TRBD2. This CDR3 has 17 residues.

The chain couples TRBV20-1 to TRBJ1-2; possibly TRBD1 for D (6 bases). CDR3 size: 12 residues. Germline CDR1 and CDR2: DFQATT and SNEGSKA (reference sequence). Trimming removed 2 bases from V and 4 bases from J, with 8 bases in between. CDR3 amino acids: CSARWTAYGYTF. For the CDR3, the DNA is TGCAGTGCTAGATGGACAGCCTATGGCTACACCTTC.

The rearrangement joins TRBV29-1 to TRBJ1-1; a possible D gene is TRBD1 (6 bases). V dropped 5 bases and J dropped 4 bases, with 14 bases sitting between them. The CDR3 runs to 13 residues. CDR1 is SQVTM and CDR2 is ANQGSEA in the germline V gene. The CDR3 DNA is TGCAGCGTTCAAGGGGGGGAGGGCACTGAAGCTTTCTTT. Its translation: CSVQGGEGTEAFF.

The chain is built from TRBV30 and TRBJ1-4; no reliable D call. Germline V gene data show CDR1 as GTSNPN and CDR2 as SVGIG (reference sequence). CDR3 size: 13 residues. V was clipped by 0 bases and J by 5 bases, with 7 bases between them. The chain's CDR3 is CAWSVLGNEKLFF. The CDR3, as DNA: TGTGCCTGGAGTGTACTCGGGAATGAAAAACTGTTTTTT.

The V and J genes are TRBV7-9 and TRBJ1-2; D is unclear. The CDR3 contains 16 residues. Between the trimmed V and J ends, which lost 5 bases and 3 bases, there was a span of 19 bases. Germline assignment: CDR1 SEHNR and CDR2 FQNEAQ (reference sequence). The CDR3 is CASSPAGGGVYYGYTF. The CDR3 DNA is TGTGCCAGCAGCCCCGCCGGCGGTGGGGTTTACTATGGCTACACCTTC.

This chain uses TRBV7-9 with TRBJ2-4, with 8 bases matching TRBD2. Judging by the DNA end, TRBJ2-5 fits better; the J call may be wrong. CDR1 SEHNR and CDR2 FQNEAQ come from the germline V gene (reference sequence). The CDR3 is 17 amino acids. The CDR3 nucleotides are TGTGCCAGCAGCTTGCACAAACTAGCGGCAGGAGGAGAGACCCAGTACTTC. Residues: CASSLHKLAAGGETQYF.

This sequence joins TRBV4-3 and TRBJ2-2; D is undetermined. The CDR3 extends over 16 amino acids. V lost 0 bases and J 1 base, leaving 9 bases between the germline ends. The germline CDR1 and CDR2 sequences are LGHNA and YSLEER. The CDR3 region has the DNA TGCGCCAGCAGCCAAGATTTGAGGCTGAACACCGGGGAGCTGTTTTTT. Its protein is CASSQDLRLNTGELFF.

The chain links TRBV6-1 to TRBJ2-1; 9 nucleotides align to TRBD1. Unmatched junction bases numbered 10, after V lost 11 bases and J lost 5 bases. Germline V gene sequence: CDR1 MNHNS, CDR2 SASEGT. The CDR3 length is 14 residues. The CDR3 reads CAGSIGQGNNEQFF. The CDR3, as DNA: TGTGCCGGATCTATTGGACAGGGGAACAATGAGCAGTTCTTC.

This chain links TRBV5-1 with TRBJ2-5; 7 bases line up with TRBD2. CDR1 and CDR2 (germline): SGHRS, YFSETQ. The CDR3 extends over 13 amino acids. The V and J ends lost 4 bases and 11 bases, in that order; junction bases with no gene match: 11. DNA for the CDR3: TGCGCCAGCAGCCCCCGGGGGGTAGGGGAGCAGTACTTC. It specifies CASSPRGVGEQYF.

This clonotype has just a few counts. The chain has TRBV24-1 and TRBJ2-5; D might be TRBD1 or TRBD2, each matching 6 bases. Germline assignment: CDR1 KGHDR and CDR2 SFDVKD. Trimming took off 3 bases at V and 5 bases at J, with 21 bases between the two ends. The CDR3 contains 17 residues. For the CDR3, the DNA is TGTGCCACCAGTGATGGGGGGTATCTGGGGGGCGAGGAGACCCAGTACTTC. This translates into CATSDGGYLGGEETQYF.

The chain recombines TRBV6-1 with TRBJ2-5, with 8 bases identical to TRBD2. The CDR3 runs 14 residues. With 7 bases clipped from V and 0 bases from J, the junction kept 4 bases outside the gene matches. Germline CDR1 is MNHNS and CDR2 is SASEGT. CDR3 amino acids: CASKTGGDQETQYF. CDR3 in DNA: TGTGCCAGCAAAACGGGGGGGGACCAAGAGACCCAGTACTTC.

To note about this clonotype: A much bigger clone sits one base away, suggesting this may be a read error. The V gene is TRBV2, the J gene TRBJ1-1; D is unclear. The V end lost 4 bases, the J end lost 8 bases, and 11 bases lay between the germline ends. Germline CDR1 SNHLY, CDR2 FYNNEI. The CDR3 covers 12 residues. CDR3 in amino acids: CASSGVGREAFF. CDR3 in DNA: TGTGCCAGCAGTGGGGTCGGGCGGGAAGCTTTCTTT.

DNA for the CDR3: TGCAGTGCCATCCCCCGAAGGGGCACTGAAGCTTTCTTT. Amino acids: CSAIPRRGTEAFF. The V call is TRBV20-1, the J call TRBJ1-1, with D perhaps matching TRBD1 (5 bases). The length of the CDR3 is 13 residues. CDR1 is DFQATT and CDR2 is SNEGSKA in the germline V gene (reference sequence). V lost 6 bases and J lost 4, with 15 bases in between.

Note on this clonotype: The germline gene is not matched at one end of the junction; a read error may be the cause. V usage is TRBV9 and J usage is TRBJ2-7; 9 bases agree with TRBD2. TRBJ2-5 explains the end of the DNA better; the J call may be wrong. The CDR3 totals 15 residues. From germline, CDR1 is SGDLS and CDR2 YYNGEE. The CDR3 is CTSSLGTSKGGTQYF. DNA of the CDR3: TGTACCAGCAGCTTGGGGACTAGCAAGGGAGGGACCCAGTACTTC.

Comment on this clonotype: A much larger clone is a single base away; this may be a read error. V is TRBV6-2 or TRBV6-3 and J is TRBJ2-1; 9 bases are a match to TRBD1. V trimming: 2 bases; J trimming: 13 bases; junction bases outside the gene matches: 9. Germline V gene sequence: CDR1 MNHEY, CDR2 SVGEGT. The CDR3 has 14 residues. The CDR3 DNA is TGTGCCAGCAGTTACGGGACAGGGATGGAGACCCAGTTCTTC. Translated: CASSYGTGMETQFF.

The chain employs TRBV2 and TRBJ2-3; 9 bases agree with TRBD1. V lost 6 bases to trimming and J lost 4 bases; unmatched junction nucleotides: 8. CDR1 and CDR2 from the germline V gene are SNHLY and FYNNEI. The CDR3 spans 15 residues. This CDR3 is CASRLQGAIPDTQYF. The CDR3 DNA is TGTGCCAGCAGACTACAGGGGGCTATTCCAGATACGCAGTATTTT.

This clonotype was found a few times. This rearrangement joins TRBV20-1 to TRBJ2-3, with TRBD2 identical over 14 bases. Trimming at V came to 3 bases and at J to 1 base, leaving 0 bases not matched to a gene. Germline CDR1 reads DFQATT; CDR2 reads SNEGSKA (reference sequence). The CDR3 is made up of 15 amino acids. The CDR3 nucleotides are TGCAGTGCTAGGACTAGCGGGGGGGGCACAGATACGCAGTATTTT. Translated, it gives CSARTSGGGTDTQYF.

The V call is TRBV6-1, the J call TRBJ1-1, with 7 bases identical to TRBD1. Germline values: CDR1 MNHNS, CDR2 SASEGT. This CDR3 spans 14 amino acids. The V segment lost 6 bases and the J segment 1 base; nucleotides outside the gene matches: 5. The CDR3 region has the DNA TGTGCCAGCAGACTGACAGGGACGAACACTGAAGCTTTCTTT. Translation: CASRLTGTNTEAFF.